The 32 T cell receptor beta chains listed next were all sequenced from one sample in a study of radiation and T cells in renal cell carcinoma (dated by TCRdb to 2018 to 2020). The library came from the immunoSEQ multiplex PCR assay. TCRdb holds this immuneACCESS table with in-frame rearrangements only. Some clones are missing; in checked studies, unresolved V genes explain under half, and the rest has no known cause. This sample lists fewer than 200,000 clones; about nine tenths were detected once. Together, the top ten hold roughly 12% of the sample. The meaning of the sample's time point label: blood 4 weeks post-SBRT, at nephrectomy. The treatment or condition label, read with the paper, signifies: 15 Gy SBRT to primary tumor, nephrectomy 4 weeks later. Specimen: blood, collected from a patient whose treatment included radiotherapy and nephrectomy. The source is a woman aged 50 to 65 with renal cell carcinoma.

The table lists this clone with a count of one. The chain links TRBV7-2 to TRBJ1-6; D uncertain. CDR3 length: 14 amino acids. The germline V gene encodes CDR1 SGHTA and CDR2 FQGNSA. Trimming took off 3 bases at V and 7 bases at J, with 10 bases between the two ends. The CDR3 DNA sequence: TGTGCCAGCAGCTTGGTCGGGAACAATTCACCCCTCCACTTT. Its translation: CASSLVGNNSPLHF.

This clone was seen only once. The J gene is TRBJ2-7, the V gene TRBV19; 8 bases map to TRBD1. The ends lost 7 bases at V and 2 bases at J; junction bases unmatched: 7. Germline loops: CDR1 LNHDA, CDR2 SQIVND (reference sequence). The CDR3 has 14 amino acids. CDR3 DNA sequence: TGTGCCAGTACCGAACAGGGGGGACCCTACGAGCAGTACTTC. Translation gives CASTEQGGPYEQYF.

V gene TRBV30 combines with J gene TRBJ2-4; D might be TRBD1 or TRBD2, each matching 7 bases. Germline values: CDR1 GTSNPN, CDR2 SVGIG (reference sequence). The V and J ends lost 4 bases and 4 bases respectively, with 26 bases between them. The length of the CDR3 is 18 residues. Written as DNA, the CDR3 is TGTGCCTGGACATTAGTGGGAGGGGGCGGAGGTAGGAAAAACATTCAGTACTTC. Amino acids: CAWTLVGGGGGRKNIQYF.

With respect to this clone: This specimen includes other DNA sequences encoding the same CDR3. The chain has TRBV19 and TRBJ2-2; D gene unclear. Germline V gene sequence: CDR1 LNHDA, CDR2 SQIVND (reference sequence). The CDR3 length is 14 residues. V lost 1 base and J 1 base, leaving 4 bases between the germline ends. The CDR3 region is CASSIVGNTGELFF. CDR3 DNA: TGTGCCAGTAGTATAGTAGGGAACACCGGGGAGCTGTTTTTT.

Turning to this clone: The junction and the germline gene differ at one end; a read error may be behind it. V is TRBV19 and J is TRBJ2-1; 8 bases line up with TRBD1. Germline V gene data show CDR1 as LNHDA and CDR2 as SQIVND (reference sequence). The CDR3 is 10 amino acids. The CDR3 reads CATQLTGAIF. For the CDR3, the DNA is TGTGCCACCCAATTGACAGGGGCTATCTTC.

This clone was seen a single time. This chain uses TRBV19 with TRBJ1-2; D unclear. Trimming cost V 2 bases and J 8 bases, with 9 bases left between them. CDR1 LNHDA and CDR2 SQIVND come from the germline V gene (reference sequence). This CDR3 has 12 residues. The CDR3 is CASSIYGRGYTF. The CDR3 nucleotides read TGTGCCAGTAGTATATATGGGAGAGGCTACACCTTC.

The rearrangement uses TRBV11-2 and TRBJ2-3, with 9 bases matching TRBD1. Trimming removed 5 bases from V and 5 bases from J; junction bases left unmatched: 8. This CDR3 has 15 residues. The germline gives CDR1 SGHAT, CDR2 FQNNGV. The CDR3 here is CASSARDRAGDTQYF. The CDR3 nucleotides read TGTGCCAGCAGCGCCCGGGACAGGGCGGGAGATACGCAGTATTTT.

This sequence joins TRBV7-2 and TRBJ1-4, with D maybe TRBD1 (6 bases). Germline V gene sequence: CDR1 SGHTA, CDR2 FQGNSA. This CDR3 comprises 15 residues. Trimming pared 5 bases from V and 5 bases from J, leaving 15 bases between. The CDR3 sequence: CASSLNRQENEKLFF. The DNA of the CDR3 is TGTGCCAGCAGCCTCAACCGACAGGAAAATGAAAAACTGTTTTTT.

This clone was observed a few times. The V call is TRBV5-1, the J call TRBJ1-6; a possible D gene is TRBD1 (6 bases). The length of the CDR3 is 15 residues. Looked up from germline, CDR1 is SGHRS and CDR2 is YFSETQ. The germline V and J ends were trimmed by 2 bases and 9 bases, with 15 bases remaining between them. CDR3 sequence reads: CASSLGQGQSSPLHF. For the CDR3, the DNA is TGCGCCAGCAGCTTAGGGCAGGGGCAGAGTTCACCCCTCCACTTT.

The rearrangement uses TRBV19 and TRBJ1-1; a possible D gene is TRBD1 (5 bases). Germline CDR1 is LNHDA and CDR2 is SQIVND (reference sequence). Deletions cut 5 bases from V and 2 bases from J, with 9 bases between. The CDR3 loop spans 13 amino acids. The CDR3 loop reads CASSSTVNTEAFF. DNA for the CDR3: TGTGCCAGTAGTTCGACAGTTAACACTGAAGCTTTCTTT.

The chain combines TRBV9 with TRBJ1-5; D ambiguous. From germline, CDR1 is SGDLS and CDR2 YYNGEE. The CDR3 covers 14 residues. Between the trimmed V and J ends, which lost 0 bases and 5 bases, there was a span of 9 bases. CDR3 in DNA: TGTGCCAGCAGCGTAGAAGCGGGTGATCAGCCCCAGCATTTT. Protein product: CASSVEAGDQPQHF.

The chain has TRBV5-1 and TRBJ1-2; maybe TRBD1 (5 bases). The germline V gene has CDR1 SGHRS and CDR2 YFSETQ. Trimming cost V 2 bases and J 4 bases, with 15 bases left between them. This CDR3 contains 15 residues. This CDR3 is CASSLNRQGIYGYTF. The DNA of the CDR3 is TGCGCCAGCAGCTTAAACAGGCAGGGAATCTATGGCTACACCTTC. Filled out from reference TRBV5-1 and TRBJ1-2, the complete variable domain reads KAGVTQTPRYLIKTRGQQVTLSCSPISGHRSVSWYQQTPGQGLQFLFEYFSETQRNKGNFPGRFSGRQFSNSRSEMNVSTLELGDSALYLCASSLNRQGIYGYTFGSGTRLTVV.

This clone occurred once. V is TRBV19 and J is TRBJ2-3, with D tentatively TRBD2 (5 bases). This CDR3 comprises 14 residues. V lost 6 bases to trimming and J lost 4 bases, with 14 bases between them. Germline assignment: CDR1 LNHDA and CDR2 SQIVND (reference sequence). In nucleotides, the CDR3 is TGTGCCAGTAGAGAGGGTCCCCCCGCAGATACGCAGTATTTT. Translating it yields CASREGPPADTQYF.

The chain joins TRBV10-3 to TRBJ2-7; TRBD2 agrees at 7 bases. Germline lookup yields CDR1 ENHRY and CDR2 SYGVKD. This CDR3 contains 15 residues. V shed 0 bases and J 2 bases; nucleotides not matched to a gene: 4. Written as DNA, the CDR3 is TGTGCCATCAGTGAGTCTGGAGCGGGGACCTACGAGCAGTACTTC. It yields the protein CAISESGAGTYEQYF.

This clone was observed a handful of times. The chain combines TRBV10-3 with TRBJ1-6; 9 bases are shared with TRBD1. Germline CDR1 reads ENHRY; CDR2 reads SYGVKD. Trimming at V came to 6 bases and at J to 8 bases, leaving 5 bases not matched to a gene. The CDR3 has 14 amino acids. CDR3 nucleotide sequence: TGTGCCATCAGCCCGGGACAGGGAGATTCACCCCTCCACTTT. Protein sequence: CAISPGQGDSPLHF.

A note on this clone: Other DNA sequences in the sample encode the same CDR3. The gene calls are TRBV6-5 and TRBJ1-4; the D is unclear. CDR3 length: 13 amino acids. The V gene's germline CDR1 is MNHEY and CDR2 SVGAGI. Trimming cost V 5 bases and J 0 bases, with 4 bases left between them. CDR3 loop: CASSGATNEKLFF. CDR3 sequence (DNA): TGTGCCAGCAGTGGAGCAACTAATGAAAAACTGTTTTTT.

This clone was seen only once. The V call is TRBV5-1, the J call TRBJ1-2; D is perhaps TRBD1 (6 bases). V was cut by 4 bases and J by 4 bases, with 14 bases left in between. The CDR3 totals 14 residues. The germline V gene has CDR1 SGHRS and CDR2 YFSETQ. CDR3 DNA: TGCGCCAGCAGCACCCAATCAGGGGTCTATGGCTACACCTTC. It encodes CASSTQSGVYGYTF.

The rearrangement joins TRBV5-1 to TRBJ2-7, with D perhaps given as TRBD1 or TRBD2 (6 bases each). The V gene's germline CDR1 is SGHRS and CDR2 YFSETQ. V lost 2 bases to trimming and J lost 5 bases, with 11 bases between them. This CDR3 contains 13 residues. The CDR3 loop is CASSFAGGDEQYF. In nucleotides, the CDR3 is TGCGCCAGCAGCTTCGCCGGGGGCGACGAGCAGTACTTC. Variable domain in full (rest from reference TRBV5-1 and TRBJ2-7): KAGVTQTPRYLIKTRGQQVTLSCSPISGHRSVSWYQQTPGQGLQFLFEYFSETQRNKGNFPGRFSGRQFSNSRSEMNVSTLELGDSALYLCASSFAGGDEQYFGPGTRLTVT.

The chain combines TRBV5-1 with TRBJ2-3, with D perhaps TRBD1 (6 bases). The CDR3 sequence is 14 residues long. CDR1 is SGHRS, CDR2 YFSETQ, per germline. V was shortened by 5 bases and J by 1 base, with 11 bases between the two germline ends. The chain's CDR3 is CASRARQGTDTQYF. In DNA, the CDR3 is TGCGCCAGCAGGGCGAGACAGGGCACAGATACGCAGTATTTT. The entire variable domain, with the rest obtained from reference TRBV5-1 and TRBJ2-3, is as follows: KAGVTQTPRYLIKTRGQQVTLSCSPISGHRSVSWYQQTPGQGLQFLFEYFSETQRNKGNFPGRFSGRQFSNSRSEMNVSTLELGDSALYLCASRARQGTDTQYFGPGTRLTVL.

V usage is TRBV4-2 and J usage is TRBJ1-5; D gene unclear. The germline CDR1 and CDR2 sequences are LGHNA and YNFKEQ. This CDR3 contains 17 residues. V lost 0 bases and J 3 bases, leaving 15 bases between the germline ends. The CDR3 sequence is CASSQEVGGSHNQPQHF. Written as DNA, the CDR3 is TGTGCCAGCAGCCAAGAGGTCGGAGGCAGCCACAATCAGCCCCAGCATTTT.

This rearrangement joins TRBV6-5 to TRBJ2-1; D may be TRBD2 (6 bases). Germline CDR1 is MNHEY and CDR2 is SVGAGI. This CDR3 region has 15 residues. Trimming cost V 0 bases and J 0 bases, with 6 bases left between them. The CDR3 DNA follows: TGTGCCAGCAGTTACTCCGGGAGCTCCTACAATGAGCAGTTCTTC. Residues: CASSYSGSSYNEQFF.

The chain combines TRBV13 with TRBJ1-2; TRBD1 might be the D (6 bases). V lost 6 bases and J 0 bases, leaving 11 bases between the germline ends. The germline V gene encodes CDR1 PRHDT and CDR2 FYEKMQ (reference sequence). This CDR3 contains 14 residues. CDR3 protein: CASRRDTSNYGYTF. Written as DNA, the CDR3 is TGTGCCAGCAGGAGGGACACCTCTAACTATGGCTACACCTTC.

As for this clone: Distinct nucleotide sequences in the sample also encode this CDR3. CDR3 amino acids: CASSLEETQYF. CDR3 sequence (DNA): TGTGCCAGCAGTTTAGAAGAGACCCAGTACTTC. V usage is TRBV6-5 and J usage is TRBJ2-5; D ambiguous. V lost 4 bases and J 3 bases, leaving 3 bases between the germline ends. The CDR3 covers 11 residues. Germline values: CDR1 MNHEY, CDR2 SVGAGI.

This rearrangement joins TRBV2 to TRBJ2-3, with D perhaps matching TRBD1 (5 bases). The germline CDR1 and CDR2 sequences are SNHLY and FYNNEI. The CDR3 has 15 amino acids. The V end lost 6 bases, the J end lost 0 bases, and 13 bases lay between the germline ends. CDR3 loop: CASSPQGASTDTQYF. CDR3 DNA sequence: TGTGCCAGCAGCCCCCAGGGTGCTAGCACAGATACGCAGTATTTT.

The genes are TRBV5-1 and TRBJ1-6, with 7 nucleotides matching TRBD1. The CDR3 is made up of 17 amino acids. Germline V gene lookup returns CDR1 SGHRS and CDR2 YFSETQ. J was trimmed by 0 bases and V by 4 bases; bases with no gene match: 7. CDR3 protein: CASSADRAGSYNSPLHF. The CDR3 region has the DNA TGCGCCAGCAGCGCCGACAGGGCTGGCTCCTATAATTCACCCCTCCACTTT.

The genes are TRBV19 and TRBJ2-1, with D possibly TRBD2 on 5 matching bases. Germline CDR1 and CDR2: LNHDA and SQIVND (reference sequence). This CDR3 spans 12 amino acids. V was cut by 7 bases and J by 9 bases, with 13 bases left in between. The CDR3: CASTGGEGEQFF. CDR3 DNA sequence: TGTGCCAGTACCGGCGGTGAGGGTGAGCAGTTCTTC.

The CDR3 nucleotides are TGCGCCAGCAGGGGGGACAGGGGGACCACAGATACGCAGTATTTT. Protein: CASRGDRGTTDTQYF. The chain employs TRBV5-1 and TRBJ2-3; TRBD1 agrees at 11 bases. Germline lookup yields CDR1 SGHRS and CDR2 YFSETQ. CDR3 size: 15 residues. J lost 2 bases, V lost 5 bases, and 4 bases had no gene match. Variable domain in full (rest from reference TRBV5-1 and TRBJ2-3): KAGVTQTPRYLIKTRGQQVTLSCSPISGHRSVSWYQQTPGQGLQFLFEYFSETQRNKGNFPGRFSGRQFSNSRSEMNVSTLELGDSALYLCASRGDRGTTDTQYFGPGTRLTVL.

The chain uses TRBV19 and TRBJ2-5, with D unclear. The germline gives CDR1 LNHDA, CDR2 SQIVND (reference sequence). Trimming took 3 bases from V and 2 from J, leaving 10 bases between them. The CDR3 totals 14 residues. The DNA of the CDR3 is TGTGCCAGTAGTATTGGCAGGTCTCAAGAGACCCAGTACTTC. It specifies CASSIGRSQETQYF.

The gene calls are TRBV18 and TRBJ1-4, with D possibly matching TRBD1 (6 bases). The CDR3 spans 15 residues. Germline V lookup: CDR1 KGHSH, CDR2 LQKENI. Trimming left V 3 bases short and J 6 bases short, with 14 bases between. The CDR3 region has the DNA TGTGCCAGCTCACCCACACAGGGACGTTATGAAAAACTGTTTTTT. Translating it yields CASSPTQGRYEKLFF.

The chain couples TRBV6-1 to TRBJ2-6; D is unresolved. The CDR3 is made up of 16 amino acids. The V end was cut by 3 bases, the J end by 0 bases, with 9 bases between. Germline CDR1 is MNHNS and CDR2 is SASEGT. This CDR3 reads CASSEGSYSGANVLTF. The CDR3 coding sequence is TGTGCCAGCAGTGAGGGTAGTTACTCTGGGGCCAACGTCCTGACTTTC.

The gene calls are TRBV2 and TRBJ1-5, with D perhaps TRBD1 (6 bases). This CDR3 spans 15 amino acids. Trimming cost V 1 base and J 7 bases, with 14 bases left between them. Germline V gives CDR1 SNHLY, CDR2 FYNNEI. Here the CDR3 reads CASSEEQGFRQPQHF. CDR3 in DNA: TGTGCCAGCAGTGAAGAACAGGGATTCCGGCAGCCCCAGCATTTT.

V and J are TRBV18 and TRBJ2-1; 9 bases are a match to TRBD1. Germline V CDR1 and CDR2: KGHSH, LQKENI. V trimming: 2 bases; J trimming: 14 bases; junction bases outside the gene matches: 10. This CDR3 spans 14 amino acids. Here the CDR3 reads CASSPSLTGGYEFF. The DNA for the CDR3 is TGTGCCAGCTCACCATCATTGACAGGGGGATATGAGTTCTTC.